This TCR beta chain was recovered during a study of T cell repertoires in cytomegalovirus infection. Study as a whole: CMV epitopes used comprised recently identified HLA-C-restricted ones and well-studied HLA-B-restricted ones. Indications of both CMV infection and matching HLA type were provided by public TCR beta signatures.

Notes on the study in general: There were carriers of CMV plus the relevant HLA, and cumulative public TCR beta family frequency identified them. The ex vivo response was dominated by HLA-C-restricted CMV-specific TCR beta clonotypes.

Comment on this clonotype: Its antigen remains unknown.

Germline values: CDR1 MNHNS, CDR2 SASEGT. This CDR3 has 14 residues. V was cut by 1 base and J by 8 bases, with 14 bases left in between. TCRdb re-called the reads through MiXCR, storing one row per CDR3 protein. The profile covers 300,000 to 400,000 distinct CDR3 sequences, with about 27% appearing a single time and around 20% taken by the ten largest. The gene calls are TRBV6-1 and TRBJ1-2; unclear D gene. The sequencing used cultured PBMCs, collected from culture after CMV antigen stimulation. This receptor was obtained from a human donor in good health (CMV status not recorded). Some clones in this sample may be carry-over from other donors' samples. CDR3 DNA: TGTGCCAGCAGTGAAGACCCTGACCTCTCGGGCTACACCTTC. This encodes CASSEDPDLSGYTF.